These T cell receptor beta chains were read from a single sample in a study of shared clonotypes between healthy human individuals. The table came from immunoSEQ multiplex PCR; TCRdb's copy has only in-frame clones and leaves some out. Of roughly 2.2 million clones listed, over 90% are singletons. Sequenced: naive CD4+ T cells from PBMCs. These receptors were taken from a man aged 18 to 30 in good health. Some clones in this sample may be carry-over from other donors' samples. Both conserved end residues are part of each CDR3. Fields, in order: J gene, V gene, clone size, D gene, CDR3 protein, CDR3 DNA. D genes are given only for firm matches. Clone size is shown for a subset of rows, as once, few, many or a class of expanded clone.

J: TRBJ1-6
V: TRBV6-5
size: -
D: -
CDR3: CASRRDSPNSPLHF
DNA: TGTGCCAGCAGAAGAGACAGCCCTAATTCACCCCTCCACTTT

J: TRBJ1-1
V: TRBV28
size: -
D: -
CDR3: CASSLMGGRATEAFF
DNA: TGTGCCAGCTCTCTTATGGGGGGTAGAGCCACTGAAGCTTTCTTT

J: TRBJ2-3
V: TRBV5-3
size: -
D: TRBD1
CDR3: CARSPRTGYGDTQYF
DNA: TGTGCCAGAAGCCCCCGGACAGGGTATGGAGATACGCAGTATTTT

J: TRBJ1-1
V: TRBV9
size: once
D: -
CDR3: CASSVGSGFPEAFF
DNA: TGTGCCAGCAGCGTGGGGTCAGGGTTCCCTGAAGCTTTCTTT

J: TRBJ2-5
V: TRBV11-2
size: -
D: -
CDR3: CASSLAVVGRETQYF
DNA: TGTGCCAGCAGCTTAGCCGTGGTAGGGAGAGAGACCCAGTACTTC

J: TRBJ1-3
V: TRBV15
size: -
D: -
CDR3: CATSRGPVRSGNTIYF
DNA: TGTGCCACCAGCAGAGGTCCGGTACGATCTGGAAACACCATATATTTT

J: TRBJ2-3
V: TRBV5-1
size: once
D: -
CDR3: CASSFSGRGTDTQYF
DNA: TGCGCCAGCAGCTTTTCCGGGAGAGGCACAGATACGCAGTATTTT

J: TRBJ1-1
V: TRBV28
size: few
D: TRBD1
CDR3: CASRLPGGVTEAFF
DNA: TGTGCCAGCAGGCTGCCAGGGGGGGTAACTGAAGCTTTCTTT

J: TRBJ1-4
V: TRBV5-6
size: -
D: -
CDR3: CASSRTTGGATNEKLFF
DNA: TGTGCCAGCAGCAGGACCACGGGCGGGGCAACTAATGAAAAACTGTTTTTT

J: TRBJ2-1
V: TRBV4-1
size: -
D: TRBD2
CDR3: CASRQTSGSGNEQFF
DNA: TGCGCCAGCAGACAAACTAGCGGGAGCGGAAATGAGCAGTTCTTC

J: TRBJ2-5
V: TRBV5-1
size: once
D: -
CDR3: CASSETPQETQYF
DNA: TGCGCCAGCAGCGAAACCCCACAAGAGACCCAGTACTTC

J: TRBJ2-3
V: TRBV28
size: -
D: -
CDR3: CATGRLTTQYF
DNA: TGTGCCACGGGCAGGCTTACTACGCAGTATTTT

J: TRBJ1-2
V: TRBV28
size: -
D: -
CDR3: CASSLTGVGYTF
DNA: TGTGCCAGCAGTTTAACGGGGGTTGGCTACACCTTC

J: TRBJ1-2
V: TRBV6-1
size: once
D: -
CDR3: CASRNQPGINYGYTF
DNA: TGTGCCAGCAGAAACCAGCCCGGAATTAACTATGGCTACACCTTC

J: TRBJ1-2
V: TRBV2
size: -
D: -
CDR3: CASTPPGEVWGYTF
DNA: TGTGCCAGCACTCCCCCGGGGGAAGTATGGGGCTACACCTTC

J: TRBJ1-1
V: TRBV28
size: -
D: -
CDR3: CASRGTANTEAFF
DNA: TGTGCCAGCAGAGGGACCGCGAACACTGAAGCTTTCTTT

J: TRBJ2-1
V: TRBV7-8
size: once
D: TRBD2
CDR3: CARPVSGTGNEQFF
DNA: TGTGCCCGCCCGGTTAGCGGGACCGGCAATGAGCAGTTCTTC

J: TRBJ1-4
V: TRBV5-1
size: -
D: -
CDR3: CASSLWQGGEKLFF
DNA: TGCGCCAGCAGCTTGTGGCAGGGTGGTGAAAAACTGTTTTTT

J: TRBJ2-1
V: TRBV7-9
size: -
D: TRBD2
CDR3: CASSSRGTSGFNEQFF
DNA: TGTGCCAGCAGCTCACGAGGGACTAGCGGGTTCAATGAGCAGTTCTTC

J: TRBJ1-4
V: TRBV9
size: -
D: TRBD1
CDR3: CASSERTGERGEKLFF
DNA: TGTGCCAGCAGCGAGAGAACAGGGGAAAGGGGTGAAAAACTGTTTTTT

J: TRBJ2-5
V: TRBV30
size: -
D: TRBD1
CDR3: CAWSIRDSSRGTQYF
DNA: TGTGCCTGGAGCATCCGGGACAGCAGCCGGGGGACCCAGTACTTC

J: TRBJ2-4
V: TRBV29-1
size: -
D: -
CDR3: CSGGLAKNIQYF
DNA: TGCAGCGGGGGACTAGCCAAAAACATTCAGTACTTC

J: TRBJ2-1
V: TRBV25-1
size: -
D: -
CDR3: CASSESRASSYNEQFF
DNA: TGTGCCAGCAGTGAGTCGCGTGCAAGCTCCTACAATGAGCAGTTCTTC

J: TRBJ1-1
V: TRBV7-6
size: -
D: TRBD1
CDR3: CASSLLGGAGEAFF
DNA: TGTGCCAGCAGCTTACTAGGGGGCGCCGGGGAAGCTTTCTTT

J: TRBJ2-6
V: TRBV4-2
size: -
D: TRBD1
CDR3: CASSQDRTGSAGANVLTF
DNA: TGTGCCAGCAGCCAAGATCGGACAGGGTCCGCCGGGGCCAACGTCCTGACTTTC

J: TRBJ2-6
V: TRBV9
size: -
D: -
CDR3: CASSVVGSGANVLTF
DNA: TGTGCCAGCAGCGTAGTTGGGTCTGGGGCCAACGTCCTGACTTTC

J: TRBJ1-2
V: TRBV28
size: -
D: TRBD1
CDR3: CASSLGGQLYGYTF
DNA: TGTGCCAGCAGTTTAGGGGGACAGCTCTATGGCTACACCTTC

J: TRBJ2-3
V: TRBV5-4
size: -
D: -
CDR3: CASSLTTEDTQYF
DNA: TGTGCCAGCAGCTTGACTACGGAGGATACGCAGTATTTT

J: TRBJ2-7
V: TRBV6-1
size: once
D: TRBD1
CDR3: CASSERDRLNF
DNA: TGTGCCAGCAGTGAAAGGGACAGGCTGAACTTC

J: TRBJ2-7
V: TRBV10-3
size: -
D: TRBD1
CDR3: CAISAGQGVEQYF
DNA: TGTGCCATCAGTGCGGGACAGGGGGTCGAGCAGTACTTC

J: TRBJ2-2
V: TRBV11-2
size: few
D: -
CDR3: CASRSYRDSNTGELFF
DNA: TGTGCCAGCAGGTCCTACAGGGACTCGAACACCGGGGAGCTGTTTTTT

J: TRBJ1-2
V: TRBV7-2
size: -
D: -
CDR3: CASSLGQGGYGYTF
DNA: TGTGCCAGCAGCTTAGGTCAGGGTGGCTATGGCTACACCTTC

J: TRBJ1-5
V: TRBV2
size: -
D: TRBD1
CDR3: CASRDRDLSNQPQHF
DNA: TGTGCCAGCAGGGACAGGGACCTTAGCAATCAGCCCCAGCATTTT

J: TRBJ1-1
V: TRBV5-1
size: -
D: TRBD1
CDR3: CARHRGRGRTEAFF
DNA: TGCGCCAGGCACAGGGGGCGAGGCCGCACTGAAGCTTTCTTT

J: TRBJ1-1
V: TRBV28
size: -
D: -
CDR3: CASSFIENTEAFF
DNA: TGTGCCAGCAGTTTTATAGAGAACACTGAAGCTTTCTTT

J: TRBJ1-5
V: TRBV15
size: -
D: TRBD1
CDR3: CATGDRRNSNQPQHF
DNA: TGTGCCACCGGGGACAGGAGGAATAGCAATCAGCCCCAGCATTTT

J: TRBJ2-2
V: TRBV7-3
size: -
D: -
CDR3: CASSLLGTSNTGELFF
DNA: TGTGCCAGCAGCTTGCTCGGGACTTCTAACACCGGGGAGCTGTTTTTT

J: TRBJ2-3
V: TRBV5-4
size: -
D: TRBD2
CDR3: CASSPRLAGSTDTQYF
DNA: TGTGCCAGCAGCCCACGACTAGCGGGAAGCACAGATACGCAGTATTTT

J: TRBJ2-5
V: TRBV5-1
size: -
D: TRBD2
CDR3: CASSPPGLAGGAETQYF
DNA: TGCGCCAGCAGCCCGCCGGGACTAGCGGGAGGGGCAGAGACCCAGTACTTC

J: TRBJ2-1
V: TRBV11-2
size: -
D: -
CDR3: CASSLRGASYNEQFF
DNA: TGTGCCAGCAGCTTAAGGGGGGCTTCCTACAATGAGCAGTTCTTC

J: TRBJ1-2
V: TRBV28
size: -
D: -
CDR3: CASSLSWANRQGGYTF
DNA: TGTGCCAGCAGTTTATCCTGGGCCAACCGTCAGGGTGGCTACACCTTC

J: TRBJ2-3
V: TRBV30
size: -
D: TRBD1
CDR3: CAWSGQGGADTQYF
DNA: TGTGCCTGGTCGGGACAGGGTGGCGCAGATACGCAGTATTTT

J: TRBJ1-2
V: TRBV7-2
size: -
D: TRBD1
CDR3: CASSRDRGGPGYGYTF
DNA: TGTGCCAGCAGCAGGGACAGGGGGGGACCGGGCTATGGCTACACCTTC